This T cell receptor beta chain was identified in a study of tumor T cells in aggressive B-cell lymphoma. V was trimmed by 5 bases and J by 3 bases, leaving 11 bases between them. Looked up from germline, CDR1 is SGHVS and CDR2 is FNYEAQ. The CDR3 has 13 residues. The protocol was immunoSEQ multiplex PCR, while the TCRdb copy is restricted to in-frame clones and leaves out a portion. This sample has 5,000 to 7,000 clones, with over 75% found just once. The TCR originated in an adult with diffuse large B cell lymphoma. Some clones in this sample may be carry-over from other donors' samples. The chain recombines TRBV7-6 with TRBJ2-7, with D unresolved. Sequencing used tumor tissue. The CDR3 protein is CASSPSAFYEQYF. The CDR3 DNA sequence: TGTGCCAGCAGCCCCTCTGCGTTCTACGAGCAGTACTTC.